The rows below give T cell receptor beta chains drawn from one sample of a study of blood T cell repertoires in COVID-19. Some clones are missing from TCRdb's copy, which holds only in-frame ones; the method was immunoSEQ multiplex PCR. The repertoire holds some 160,000 clones, with more than 75% as singletons. Sequenced input: peripheral blood. The origin of the receptors is a man aged 55 to 70 with acute or convalescent COVID-19. Each CDR3 is given with its conserved first and last residue. Each record gives: D gene, V gene, J gene, clone size, CDR3 protein, CDR3 DNA. The D gene is left open where the match is weak. Size values are once, few and many counts, or a class for expanded clones, and some rows have none.

d_call: -
v_call: TRBV6-2/TRBV6-3
j_call: TRBJ1-1
clone_size: -
cdr3_aa: CASSYSMVVGNTEAFF
cdr3_nt: TGTGCCAGCAGTTACTCGATGGTAGTCGGGAACACTGAAGCTTTCTTT

d_call: -
v_call: TRBV28
j_call: TRBJ1-6
clone_size: -
cdr3_aa: CASSFAQGRGSPLHF
cdr3_nt: TGTGCCAGCAGTTTTGCCCAGGGCCGAGGTTCACCCCTCCACTTT

d_call: -
v_call: TRBV9
j_call: TRBJ1-2
clone_size: -
cdr3_aa: CASSSPRNSPRRQGYTF
cdr3_nt: TGTGCCAGCAGCTCTCCCCGGAACTCCCCGAGGCGGCAAGGCTACACCTTC

d_call: TRBD2
v_call: TRBV15
j_call: TRBJ2-1
clone_size: -
cdr3_aa: CATSRGWGSGRADEQFF
cdr3_nt: TGTGCCACCAGCAGAGGGTGGGGTAGCGGGAGGGCCGATGAGCAGTTCTTC

d_call: -
v_call: TRBV6-6
j_call: TRBJ2-5
clone_size: -
cdr3_aa: CASSYPQSQETQYF
cdr3_nt: TGTGCCAGCAGTTACCCCCAGTCCCAAGAGACCCAGTACTTC

d_call: TRBD1
v_call: TRBV27
j_call: TRBJ2-7
clone_size: few
cdr3_aa: CASSLLGQGGEQYF
cdr3_nt: TGTGCCAGCAGTTTATTGGGACAGGGGGGTGAGCAGTACTTC

d_call: TRBD1
v_call: TRBV5-4
j_call: TRBJ2-3
clone_size: -
cdr3_aa: CASSSGQGRDTQYF
cdr3_nt: TGTGCCAGCAGCTCGGGACAGGGGAGAGATACGCAGTATTTT

d_call: -
v_call: TRBV27
j_call: TRBJ2-5
clone_size: -
cdr3_aa: CASSLSGVETQYF
cdr3_nt: TGTGCCAGCAGTCTTTCGGGAGTAGAGACCCAGTACTTC

d_call: TRBD2
v_call: TRBV18
j_call: TRBJ2-1
clone_size: -
cdr3_aa: CASSPRLLAATYNEQFF
cdr3_nt: TGTGCCAGCTCGCCACGGCTCCTAGCGGCAACTTACAATGAGCAGTTCTTC

d_call: TRBD2
v_call: TRBV9
j_call: TRBJ2-2
clone_size: -
cdr3_aa: CASSGREYTGELFF
cdr3_nt: TGTGCCAGCAGCGGGCGGGAGTACACCGGGGAGCTGTTTTTT

d_call: TRBD1
v_call: TRBV11-2
j_call: TRBJ2-1
clone_size: few
cdr3_aa: CASSSGTGRYNEQFF
cdr3_nt: TGTGCCAGCAGCTCGGGGACAGGGCGATACAATGAGCAGTTCTTC

d_call: -
v_call: TRBV5-5
j_call: TRBJ1-2
clone_size: -
cdr3_aa: CASSFAYGRGGYGYTF
cdr3_nt: TGTGCCAGCAGCTTTGCATATGGTAGGGGTGGCTATGGCTACACCTTC

d_call: -
v_call: TRBV10-3
j_call: TRBJ1-2
clone_size: -
cdr3_aa: CAISESYGITGGGYGYTF
cdr3_nt: TGTGCCATCAGTGAGTCGTACGGCATTACCGGAGGTGGGTATGGCTACACCTTC

d_call: -
v_call: TRBV6-2/TRBV6-3
j_call: TRBJ1-1
clone_size: few
cdr3_aa: CASSYSYPARGITEAFF
cdr3_nt: TGTGCCAGCAGTTACTCGTACCCAGCCAGGGGCATCACTGAAGCTTTCTTT

d_call: -
v_call: TRBV19
j_call: TRBJ2-5
clone_size: -
cdr3_aa: CASSPGAQLSQTQYF
cdr3_nt: TGTGCCAGTAGTCCAGGGGCCCAGCTCAGTCAGACCCAGTACTTC

d_call: -
v_call: TRBV28
j_call: TRBJ1-2
clone_size: -
cdr3_aa: CASSPPRQGRPQYYGYTF
cdr3_nt: TGTGCCAGCAGCCCACCCCGACAAGGCCGTCCTCAGTACTATGGCTACACCTTC

d_call: TRBD1
v_call: TRBV10-3
j_call: TRBJ2-6
clone_size: -
cdr3_aa: CAIGQGATGANVLTF
cdr3_nt: TGTGCCATCGGACAGGGGGCGACGGGGGCCAACGTCCTGACTTTC

d_call: TRBD2
v_call: TRBV11-2
j_call: TRBJ2-1
clone_size: -
cdr3_aa: CASSQTINAGDEQFF
cdr3_nt: TGTGCCAGCAGCCAAACAATCAATGCGGGGGATGAGCAGTTCTTC

d_call: -
v_call: TRBV6-5
j_call: TRBJ2-7
clone_size: -
cdr3_aa: CASTRSQTVRGEQYF
cdr3_nt: TGTGCCAGCACCCGAAGTCAGACTGTAAGGGGCGAGCAGTACTTC

d_call: TRBD1
v_call: TRBV6-5
j_call: TRBJ1-5
clone_size: few
cdr3_aa: CASRGTGGDNQPQHF
cdr3_nt: TGTGCCAGCAGGGGGACAGGAGGAGACAATCAGCCCCAGCATTTT

d_call: -
v_call: TRBV27
j_call: TRBJ1-1
clone_size: -
cdr3_aa: CASWGGEWVNTEAFF
cdr3_nt: TGTGCCAGCTGGGGAGGGGAGTGGGTGAACACTGAAGCTTTCTTT

d_call: TRBD2
v_call: TRBV11-3
j_call: TRBJ2-7
clone_size: -
cdr3_aa: CASSFSSGYEQYF
cdr3_nt: TGTGCCAGCAGCTTTTCTAGCGGGTACGAGCAGTACTTC

d_call: TRBD2
v_call: TRBV19
j_call: TRBJ2-5
clone_size: -
cdr3_aa: CASSVTSGSWETQYF
cdr3_nt: TGTGCCAGTAGTGTGACTAGCGGGAGTTGGGAGACCCAGTACTTC

d_call: TRBD2
v_call: TRBV7-2
j_call: TRBJ2-1
clone_size: -
cdr3_aa: CASSLGTSVEQFF
cdr3_nt: TGTGCCAGCAGCTTAGGGACTAGCGTTGAGCAGTTCTTC

d_call: TRBD2
v_call: TRBV13
j_call: TRBJ2-1
clone_size: few
cdr3_aa: CASSAGGLYNEQFF
cdr3_nt: TGTGCCAGCAGCGCGGGAGGACTATACAATGAGCAGTTCTTC

d_call: TRBD2
v_call: TRBV4-1
j_call: TRBJ2-1
clone_size: -
cdr3_aa: CASSHRVPGLAFNEQFF
cdr3_nt: TGCGCCAGCAGCCATAGGGTTCCGGGACTAGCCTTCAATGAGCAGTTCTTC

d_call: TRBD1
v_call: TRBV5-1
j_call: TRBJ1-4
clone_size: -
cdr3_aa: CASSSGQVTNEKLFF
cdr3_nt: TGCGCCAGCAGCTCTGGACAGGTTACTAATGAAAAACTGTTTTTT